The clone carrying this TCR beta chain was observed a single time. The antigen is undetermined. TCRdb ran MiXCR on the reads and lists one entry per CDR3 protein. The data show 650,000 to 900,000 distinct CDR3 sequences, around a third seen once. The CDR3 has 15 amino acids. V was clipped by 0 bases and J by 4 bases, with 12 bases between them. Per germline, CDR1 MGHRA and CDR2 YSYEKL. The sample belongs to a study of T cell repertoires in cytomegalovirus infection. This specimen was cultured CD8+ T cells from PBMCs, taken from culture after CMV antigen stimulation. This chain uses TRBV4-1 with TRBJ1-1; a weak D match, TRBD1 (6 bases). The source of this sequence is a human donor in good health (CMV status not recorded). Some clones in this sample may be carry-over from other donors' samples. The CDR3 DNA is TGCGCCAGCAGCCAAGATCCACAGGGTTCCACTGAAGCTTTCTTT. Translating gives CASSQDPQGSTEAFF.